A selection of T cell receptor beta chains follows, all from one sample in a study of OX40 agonist ivuxolimab in advanced cancers. TCRdb's copy holds only in-frame clones and misses some; the assay was immunoSEQ multiplex PCR. The sample carries around 68,000 clones, 86% recorded once. Sequencing was performed on CD4+ or CD8+ T cells sorted from blood, taken in a trial of the OX40 agonist ivuxolimab. These receptors all stem from an adult with an advanced solid tumor such as melanoma, head and neck, liver or kidney cancer. CDR3s include the opening cysteine and the closing phenylalanine or tryptophan. A D gene is named only where the DNA matches it firmly. Size is stated for part of the rows, as once, few or many counts, or as a class when the clone is expanded.

D	size	V	J	CDR3	DNA
.	.	TRBV7-8	TRBJ2-1	CASTQQQLYNEQFF	TGTGCCAGCACCCAACAGCAGCTATACAATGAGCAGTTCTTC
.	.	TRBV6-5	TRBJ2-1	CASSYARGLREEQFF	TGTGCCAGCAGTTATGCGCGGGGACTGAGGGAGGAGCAGTTCTTC
.	.	TRBV6-4	TRBJ2-1	CASSLYPALPRNEQFF	TGTGCCAGCAGTTTATACCCCGCCCTCCCGAGGAATGAGCAGTTCTTC
TRBD1	.	TRBV27	TRBJ2-5	CASSVSRQGGETQYF	TGTGCCAGCAGTGTGTCACGACAGGGTGGAGAGACCCAGTACTTC
.	once	TRBV28	TRBJ1-1	CASSLGGIAEAFF	TGTGCCAGCAGTTTAGGGGGAATCGCTGAAGCTTTCTTT
.	.	TRBV6-1	TRBJ2-7	CASSEKRVGEQYF	TGTGCCAGCAGTGAGAAGAGGGTGGGGGAGCAGTACTTC
TRBD1	.	TRBV9	TRBJ2-1	CASSPQGERYNEQFF	TGTGCCAGCAGCCCCCAGGGGGAGCGCTACAATGAGCAGTTCTTC
.	.	TRBV6-1	TRBJ2-2	CASRGRIVTGELFF	TGTGCCAGCAGGGGAAGGATTGTTACCGGGGAGCTGTTTTTT
.	.	TRBV11-1	TRBJ2-7	CASSKWTESSYEQYF	TGTGCCAGCAGCAAATGGACAGAGAGCTCCTACGAGCAGTACTTC
.	.	TRBV7-2	TRBJ2-5	CASRQTPTAVLQETQYF	TGTGCCAGCAGACAAACCCCCACAGCCGTACTACAAGAGACCCAGTACTTC
.	.	TRBV6-6	TRBJ2-1	CASSYRGNEQFF	TGTGCCAGCAGTTACCGGGGAAATGAGCAGTTCTTC
.	.	TRBV7-8	TRBJ1-1	CASSLNVVNTEAFF	TGTGCCAGCAGCTTAAACGTTGTGAACACTGAAGCTTTCTTT
.	.	TRBV7-9	TRBJ1-1	CASSPGEQGNTEAFF	TGTGCCAGCAGCCCGGGAGAACAGGGTAACACTGAAGCTTTCTTT
TRBD2	.	TRBV5-4	TRBJ2-7	CASSSEAGFYEQYF	TGTGCCAGCAGCTCGGAAGCGGGATTCTACGAGCAGTACTTC
.	.	TRBV9	TRBJ2-7	CASSGRDNSYEQYF	TGTGCCAGCAGCGGCCGGGACAATTCCTACGAGCAGTACTTC
.	.	TRBV7-3	TRBJ2-5	CASSLMPGKETQYF	TGTGCCAGCAGCTTAATGCCAGGGAAAGAGACCCAGTACTTC
.	.	TRBV7-8	TRBJ1-4	CASSLQVGRTNEKLFF	TGTGCCAGCAGTTTACAAGTTGGGCGGACTAATGAAAAACTGTTTTTT
.	.	TRBV6-6	TRBJ1-4	CASRTAAATNEKLFF	TGTGCCAGCAGAACAGCAGCGGCAACTAATGAAAAACTGTTTTTT
TRBD2	.	TRBV18	TRBJ2-5	CASSPAGGTQYF	TGTGCCAGCTCACCAGCGGGGGGGACCCAGTACTTC
TRBD1	.	TRBV19	TRBJ1-5	CASTGRGQGKSNQPQHF	TGTGCCAGTACAGGAAGAGGACAGGGGAAGAGCAATCAGCCCCAGCATTTT
.	once	TRBV6-1	TRBJ1-1	CASSDLVYTEAFF	TGTGCCAGCAGTGACCTCGTATACACTGAAGCTTTCTTT
.	.	TRBV5-1	TRBJ1-2	CASSTQAGGYGYTF	TGCGCCAGCAGCACTCAGGCGGGGGGCTATGGCTACACCTTC
.	.	TRBV5-1	TRBJ2-6	CASSALGEISGANVLTF	TGCGCCAGCAGCGCGCTGGGTGAAATCTCTGGGGCCAACGTCCTGACTTTC
.	.	TRBV10-3	TRBJ2-1	CAISEGYNEQFF	TGTGCCATCAGTGAAGGGTACAATGAGCAGTTCTTC
.	.	TRBV6-5	TRBJ1-6	CASSPWSSYNSPLHF	TGTGCCAGCAGCCCCTGGAGCTCCTATAATTCACCCCTCCACTTT
.	.	TRBV28	TRBJ1-1	CASSFMTEKAFF	TGTGCCAGCAGTTTCATGACCGAAAAAGCTTTCTTT
TRBD2	.	TRBV19	TRBJ2-5	CASSSPGLAGVGETQYF	TGTGCCAGTAGTTCCCCCGGACTAGCGGGGGTAGGGGAGACCCAGTACTTC
.	.	TRBV4-3	TRBJ1-2	CASSQEPGGYGYTF	TGCGCCAGCAGCCAAGAACCGGGAGGCTATGGCTACACCTTC
.	.	TRBV2	TRBJ2-3	CASSPTYLALKADTQYF	TGTGCCAGCAGTCCTACTTACCTAGCGTTAAAAGCAGATACGCAGTATTTT
.	.	TRBV6-1	TRBJ1-5	CASSEGIGTENQPQHF	TGTGCCAGCAGTGAAGGGATTGGTACAGAGAATCAGCCCCAGCATTTT
TRBD2	.	TRBV7-8	TRBJ2-5	CASNPLAGLGQETQYF	TGTGCCAGCAACCCTTTAGCGGGTCTAGGACAAGAGACCCAGTACTTC
TRBD2	.	TRBV11-1	TRBJ2-1	CASSYFEREPYEQFF	TGTGCCAGCAGCTACTTCGAGCGGGAGCCGTATGAGCAGTTCTTC
TRBD1	once	TRBV18	TRBJ1-1	CASSRRTGPNTEAFF	TGTGCCAGCTCACGACGGACAGGTCCGAACACTGAAGCTTTCTTT
TRBD2	.	TRBV9	TRBJ2-1	CASSVFLAGGHEQFF	TGTGCCAGCAGCGTATTTCTAGCGGGGGGGCATGAGCAGTTCTTC
.	.	TRBV30	TRBJ1-5	CAWRKVGGNQPQHF	TGTGCCTGGAGGAAGGTGGGAGGGAATCAGCCCCAGCATTTT
.	.	TRBV4-1	TRBJ1-3	CASSQDGIRGNAGNTIYF	TGCGCCAGCAGCCAAGATGGGATCAGGGGTAACGCTGGAAACACCATATATTTT
TRBD1	.	TRBV29-1	TRBJ1-5	CSVSTGTGGQPQHF	TGCAGCGTCTCCACCGGGACAGGGGGTCAGCCCCAGCATTTT
TRBD1	.	TRBV18	TRBJ2-2	CASSPDRSTGELFF	TGTGCCAGCTCACCGGACAGGAGCACCGGGGAGCTGTTTTTT
.	.	TRBV28	TRBJ2-3	CASSFIVTDTQYF	TGTGCCAGCAGTTTCATAGTGACAGATACGCAGTATTTT
.	.	TRBV6-5	TRBJ1-1	CASRLRRDTEAFF	TGTGCCAGCAGGCTCAGAAGAGACACTGAAGCTTTCTTT
.	.	TRBV5-1	TRBJ1-3	CASSLEPIGSAGNTIYF	TGCGCCAGCAGCCTGGAGCCGATAGGGAGTGCTGGAAACACCATATATTTT
.	once	TRBV11-2	TRBJ1-5	CASSSGTPPRVGQPQHF	TGTGCCAGCAGCTCGGGGACTCCACCACGGGTCGGTCAGCCCCAGCATTTT
TRBD2	.	TRBV13	TRBJ2-7	CASSPGGLAGVVQYF	TGTGCCAGCAGCCCAGGGGGACTAGCGGGAGTGGTGCAGTACTTC
TRBD1	.	TRBV10-3	TRBJ1-1	CATSGQGAATEAFF	TGTGCCACCAGCGGACAGGGGGCGGCCACTGAAGCTTTCTTT
TRBD2	.	TRBV7-2	TRBJ2-1	CASSSRLAGVSEQFF	TGTGCCAGCAGCTCCCGACTAGCGGGGGTTTCTGAGCAGTTCTTC
.	.	TRBV27	TRBJ1-6	CASTRGQLNSPLHF	TGTGCCAGCACCCGCGGACAGCTTAATTCACCCCTCCACTTT
.	.	TRBV9	TRBJ2-2	CASSGRVAGELFF	TGTGCCAGCAGCGGAAGGGTAGCCGGGGAGCTGTTTTTT
.	.	TRBV5-4	TRBJ2-3	CASSLKLQPSTDTQYF	TGTGCCAGCAGCTTGAAGCTTCAACCTAGCACAGATACGCAGTATTTT
TRBD1	.	TRBV9	TRBJ2-2	CASRVGTGEGTGELFF	TGTGCCAGCAGAGTCGGGACAGGTGAGGGGACCGGGGAGCTGTTTTTT
.	.	TRBV13	TRBJ1-5	CASSARPDQPQHF	TGTGCCAGCAGCGCGCGGCCTGATCAGCCCCAGCATTTT
.	.	TRBV6-5	TRBJ2-1	CASRRDVAYNEQFF	TGTGCCAGCAGACGGGACGTTGCCTACAATGAGCAGTTCTTC
TRBD2	.	TRBV29-1	TRBJ2-2	CSVLNLAGGNTGELFF	TGCAGCGTTCTAAATCTAGCGGGGGGGAACACCGGGGAGCTGTTTTTT
.	.	TRBV28	TRBJ1-2	CASSLKGANYGYTF	TGTGCCAGCAGTTTAAAAGGGGCGAACTATGGCTACACCTTC
.	.	TRBV5-5	TRBJ2-6	CASSLAPGPGANVLTF	TGTGCCAGCAGCTTGGCGCCCGGGCCAGGGGCCAACGTCCTGACTTTC
.	.	TRBV6-1	TRBJ1-2	CASSELIQDYGYTF	TGTGCCAGCAGTGAACTGATACAGGACTATGGCTACACCTTC
.	.	TRBV7-9	TRBJ2-7	CASSLEYEQYF	TGTGCCAGCAGCTTAGAGTACGAGCAGTACTTC
.	.	TRBV5-4	TRBJ2-7	CASSFPSGEQYF	TGTGCCAGCAGCTTTCCCAGCGGCGAGCAGTACTTC
TRBD2	.	TRBV5-4	TRBJ2-3	CASSLYAGGNADTQYF	TGTGCCAGCAGCTTGTACGCGGGAGGGAACGCAGATACGCAGTATTTT
.	.	TRBV7-2	TRBJ2-6	CASSRLGAASGANVLTF	TGTGCCAGCAGCCGTCTAGGGGCAGCCTCTGGGGCCAACGTCCTGACTTTC